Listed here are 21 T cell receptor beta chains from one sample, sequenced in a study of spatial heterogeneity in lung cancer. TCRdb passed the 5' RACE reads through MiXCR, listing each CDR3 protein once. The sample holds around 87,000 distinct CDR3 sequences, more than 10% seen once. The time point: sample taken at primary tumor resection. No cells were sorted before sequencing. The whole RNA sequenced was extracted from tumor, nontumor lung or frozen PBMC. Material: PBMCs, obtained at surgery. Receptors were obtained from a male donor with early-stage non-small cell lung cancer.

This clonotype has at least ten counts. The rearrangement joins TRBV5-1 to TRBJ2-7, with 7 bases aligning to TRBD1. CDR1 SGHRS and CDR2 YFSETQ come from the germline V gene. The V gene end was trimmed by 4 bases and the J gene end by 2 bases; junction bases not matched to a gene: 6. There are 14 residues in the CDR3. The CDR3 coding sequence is TGCGCCAGCAGCGCAAGGGACAGCGCCTACGAGCAGTACTTC. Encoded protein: CASSARDSAYEQYF.

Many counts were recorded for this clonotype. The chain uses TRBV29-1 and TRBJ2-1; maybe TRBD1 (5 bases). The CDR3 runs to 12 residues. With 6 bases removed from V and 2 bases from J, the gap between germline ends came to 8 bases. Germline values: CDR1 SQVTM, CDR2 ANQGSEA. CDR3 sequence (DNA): TGCAGCGTGTCAGGGCCCTACAATGAGCAGTTCTTC. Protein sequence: CSVSGPYNEQFF.

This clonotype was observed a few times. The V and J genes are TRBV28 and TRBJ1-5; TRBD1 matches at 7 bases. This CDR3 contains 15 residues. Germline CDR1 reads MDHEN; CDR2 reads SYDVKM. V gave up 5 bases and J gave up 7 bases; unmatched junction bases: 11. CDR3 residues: CASSLQRQGGQPQHF. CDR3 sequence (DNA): TGTGCCAGCAGTCTCCAACGACAGGGAGGCCAGCCCCAGCATTTT.

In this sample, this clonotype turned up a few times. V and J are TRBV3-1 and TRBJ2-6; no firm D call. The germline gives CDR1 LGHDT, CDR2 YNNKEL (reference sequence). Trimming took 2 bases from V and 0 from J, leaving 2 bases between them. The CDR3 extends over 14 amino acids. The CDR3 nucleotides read TGTGCCAGCAGCCAATTCTCTGGGGCCAACGTCCTGACTTTC. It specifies CASSQFSGANVLTF.

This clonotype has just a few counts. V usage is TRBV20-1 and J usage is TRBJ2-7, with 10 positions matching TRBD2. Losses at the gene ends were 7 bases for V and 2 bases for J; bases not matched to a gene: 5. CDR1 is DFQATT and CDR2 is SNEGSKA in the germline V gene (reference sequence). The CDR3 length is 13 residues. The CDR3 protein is CSVGTSEPYEQYF. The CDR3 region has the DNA TGCAGTGTTGGGACTAGCGAGCCCTACGAGCAGTACTTC.

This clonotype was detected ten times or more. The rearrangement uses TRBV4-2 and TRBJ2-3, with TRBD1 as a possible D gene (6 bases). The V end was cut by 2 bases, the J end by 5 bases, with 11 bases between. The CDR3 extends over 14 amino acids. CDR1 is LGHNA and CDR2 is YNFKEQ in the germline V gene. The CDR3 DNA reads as TGTGCCAGCAGCCAATACGAACAGGGAGATACGCAGTATTTT. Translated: CASSQYEQGDTQYF.

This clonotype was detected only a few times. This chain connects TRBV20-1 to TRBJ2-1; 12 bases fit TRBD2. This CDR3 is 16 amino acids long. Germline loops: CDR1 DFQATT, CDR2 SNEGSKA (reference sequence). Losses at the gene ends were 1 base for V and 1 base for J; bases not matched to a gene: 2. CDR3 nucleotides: TGCAGTGCTAGAGTCGGACTAGCGGGATCCTACAATGAGCAGTTCTTC. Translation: CSARVGLAGSYNEQFF.

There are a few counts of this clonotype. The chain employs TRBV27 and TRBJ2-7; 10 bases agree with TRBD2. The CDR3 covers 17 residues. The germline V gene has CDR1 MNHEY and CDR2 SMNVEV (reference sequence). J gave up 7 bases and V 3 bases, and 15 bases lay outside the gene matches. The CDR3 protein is CASSFLAGALGATEQYF. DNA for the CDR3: TGTGCCAGCAGTTTTCTAGCGGGAGCGTTAGGAGCTACTGAGCAGTACTTC.

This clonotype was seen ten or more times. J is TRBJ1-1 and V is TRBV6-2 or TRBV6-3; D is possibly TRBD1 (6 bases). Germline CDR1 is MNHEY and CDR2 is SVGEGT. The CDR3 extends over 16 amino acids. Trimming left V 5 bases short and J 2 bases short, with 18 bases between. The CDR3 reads CASSRAGAAQNTEAFF. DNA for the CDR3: TGTGCCAGCAGTAGGGCAGGGGCTGCTCAAAACACTGAAGCTTTCTTT.

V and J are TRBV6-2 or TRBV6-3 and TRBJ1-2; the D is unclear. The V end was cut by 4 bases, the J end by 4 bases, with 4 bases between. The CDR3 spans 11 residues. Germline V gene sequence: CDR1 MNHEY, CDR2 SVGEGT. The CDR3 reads CASSSLYGYTF. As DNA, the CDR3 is TGTGCCAGCAGTTCCCTCTATGGCTACACCTTC.

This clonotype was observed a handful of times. CDR3 sequence reads: CASSQDYGNSNQPQHF. The CDR3 nucleotides read TGTGCCAGCAGCCAAGATTACGGGAATAGCAATCAGCCCCAGCATTTT. The genes are TRBV3-1 and TRBJ1-5, with unresolved D. V was shortened by 0 bases and J by 0 bases, with 9 bases between the two germline ends. CDR3 length equals 16 residues. The germline gives CDR1 LGHDT, CDR2 YNNKEL (reference sequence).

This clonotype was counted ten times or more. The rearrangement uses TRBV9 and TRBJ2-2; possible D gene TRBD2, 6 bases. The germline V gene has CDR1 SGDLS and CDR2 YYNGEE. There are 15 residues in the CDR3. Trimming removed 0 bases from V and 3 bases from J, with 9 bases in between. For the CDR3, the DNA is TGTGCCAGCAGCGTAGCTCCGGGGGACACCGGGGAGCTGTTTTTT. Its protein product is CASSVAPGDTGELFF.

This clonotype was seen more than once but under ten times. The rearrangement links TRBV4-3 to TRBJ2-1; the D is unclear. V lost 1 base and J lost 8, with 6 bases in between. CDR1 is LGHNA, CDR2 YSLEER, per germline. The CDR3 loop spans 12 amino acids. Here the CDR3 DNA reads TGCGCCAGCAGCCAAGTTCGGGATGAGCAGTTCTTC. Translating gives CASSQVRDEQFF.

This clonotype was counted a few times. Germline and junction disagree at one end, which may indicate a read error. The DNA of the CDR3 is TGTGCTAGCAGCTTTAATTCAGGGGGCGTCTACACCGGGGAGCTGTTTTTT. It translates to CASSFNSGGVYTGELFF. The rearrangement joins TRBV7-7 to TRBJ2-2, with 8 bases matching TRBD1. Per the germline V gene, CDR1 is SSHAT and CDR2 is FNYEAQ (reference sequence). The CDR3 spans 17 residues. The full variable domain, completed using reference TRBV7-7 and TRBJ2-2, is GAGVSQSPRYKVTKRGQDVTLRCDPISSHATLYWYQQALGQGPEFLTYFNYEAQPDKSGLPSDRFSAERPEGSISTLTIQRTEQRDSAMYRCASSFNSGGVYTGELFFGEGSRLTVL.

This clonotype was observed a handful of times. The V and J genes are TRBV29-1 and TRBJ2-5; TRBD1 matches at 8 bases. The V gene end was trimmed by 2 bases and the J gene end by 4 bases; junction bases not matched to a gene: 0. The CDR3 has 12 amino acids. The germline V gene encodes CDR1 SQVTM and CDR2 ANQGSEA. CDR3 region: CSVETGGETQYF. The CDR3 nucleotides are TGCAGCGTTGAAACAGGGGGAGAGACCCAGTACTTC.

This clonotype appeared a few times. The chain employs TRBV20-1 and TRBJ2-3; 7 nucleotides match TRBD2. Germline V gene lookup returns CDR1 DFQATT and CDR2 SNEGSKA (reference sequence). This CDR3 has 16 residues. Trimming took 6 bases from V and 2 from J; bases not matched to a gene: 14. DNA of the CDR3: TGCAGTGCCCTGCATAGTGGACTAGAAGTCACAGATACGCAGTATTTT. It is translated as CSALHSGLEVTDTQYF.

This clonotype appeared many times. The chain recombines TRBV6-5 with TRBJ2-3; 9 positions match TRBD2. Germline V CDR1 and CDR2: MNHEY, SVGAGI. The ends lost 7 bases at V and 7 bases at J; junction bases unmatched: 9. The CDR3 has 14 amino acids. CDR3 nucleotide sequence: TGTGCCAGCAATGGGGCTAGCGGGACCCATACGCAGTATTTT. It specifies CASNGASGTHTQYF.

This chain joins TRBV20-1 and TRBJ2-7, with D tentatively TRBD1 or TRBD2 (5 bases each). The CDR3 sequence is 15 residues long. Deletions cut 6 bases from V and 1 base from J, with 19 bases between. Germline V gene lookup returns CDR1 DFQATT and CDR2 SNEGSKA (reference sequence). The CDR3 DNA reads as TGCAGTGCAAACAGCCGGGACGTAGTGTCCTACGAGCAGTACTTC. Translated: CSANSRDVVSYEQYF.

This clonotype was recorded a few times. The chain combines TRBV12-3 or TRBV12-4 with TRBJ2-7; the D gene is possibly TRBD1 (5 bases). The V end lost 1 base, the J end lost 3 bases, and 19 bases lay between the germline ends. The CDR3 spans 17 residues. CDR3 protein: CASSLERWGSESYEQYF. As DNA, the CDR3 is TGTGCCAGCAGTTTAGAGCGCTGGGGCTCTGAGAGCTACGAGCAGTACTTC.

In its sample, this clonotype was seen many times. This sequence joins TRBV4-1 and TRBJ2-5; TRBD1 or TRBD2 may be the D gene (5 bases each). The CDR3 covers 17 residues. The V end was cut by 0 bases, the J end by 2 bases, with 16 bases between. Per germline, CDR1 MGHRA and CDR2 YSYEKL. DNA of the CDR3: TGCGCCAGCAGCCAAGAGTACGGGGCCTCCTTACAAGAGACCCAGTACTTC. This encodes CASSQEYGASLQETQYF.

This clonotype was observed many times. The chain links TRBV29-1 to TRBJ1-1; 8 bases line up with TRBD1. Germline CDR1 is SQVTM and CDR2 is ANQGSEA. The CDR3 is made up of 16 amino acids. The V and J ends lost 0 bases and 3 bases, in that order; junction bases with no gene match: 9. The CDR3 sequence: CSVEDLGTGFDTEAFF. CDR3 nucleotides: TGCAGCGTTGAAGATCTGGGGACAGGATTTGACACTGAAGCTTTCTTT. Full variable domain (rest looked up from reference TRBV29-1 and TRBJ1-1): SAVISQKPSRDICQRGTSLTIQCQVDSQVTMMFWYRQQPGQSLTLIATANQGSEATYESGFVIDKFPISRPNLTFSTLTVSNMSPEDSSIYLCSVEDLGTGFDTEAFFGQGTRLTVV.